Listed here are 8 T cell receptor beta chains from one sample, sequenced in a study of cytomegalovirus exposure and HLA in healthy donors. The PCR had 60 Vbeta and 13 Jbeta primers. Libraries were prepared by immunoSEQ multiplex PCR; TCRdb keeps only in-frame clonotypes and omits some of them. Seen here are approximately 160,000 clones, more than 60% observed once, and the top ten hold approximately 3.4%. The sample taken for sequencing was PBMCs. All receptors come from a woman between 50 and 59 years old in good health and CMV-seropositive.

The chain carries TRBV7-3 and TRBJ1-2; possibly TRBD1 for D (6 bases). CDR3 length equals 15 residues. The V end was cut by 5 bases, the J end by 5 bases, with 18 bases between. Germline CDR1 reads SGHTA; CDR2 reads FQGTGA. The CDR3 is CASSQQGGGEYGYTF. The CDR3 nucleotides are TGTGCCAGCAGCCAACAAGGGGGAGGGGAATATGGCTACACCTTC.

This sequence joins TRBV5-1 and TRBJ2-5; 8 bases are shared with TRBD2. The CDR3 is made up of 14 amino acids. V lost 4 bases, J lost 5 bases, and 7 bases stayed unmatched. Looked up from germline, CDR1 is SGHRS and CDR2 is YFSETQ. In nucleotides, the CDR3 is TGCGCCAGCAGCCGGCCGGCTAGCGGGGAGACCCAGTACTTC. Translation gives CASSRPASGETQYF.

V and J are TRBV9 and TRBJ1-2; no clear D gene. CDR1 and CDR2 from the germline V gene are SGDLS and YYNGEE. The CDR3 has 15 amino acids. V shed 0 bases and J shed 4 bases, with 13 bases lying between them. The CDR3 DNA follows: TGTGCCAGCAGCGTAGGGGCCGCCGGCAGCTATGGCTACACCTTC. It specifies CASSVGAAGSYGYTF.

This clone showed up just a few times. The rearrangement links TRBV6-1 to TRBJ1-4; D is perhaps TRBD1 (5 bases). This CDR3 has 14 amino acids. Trimming shortened V by 4 bases and J by 4 bases, and 10 bases separated the two germline ends. Germline V lookup: CDR1 MNHNS, CDR2 SASEGT. CDR3: CASSGTTDNEKLFF. CDR3 bases: TGTGCCAGCAGTGGGACAACAGATAATGAAAAACTGTTTTTT.

This rearrangement joins TRBV10-1 to TRBJ1-1; D gene ambiguous. The CDR3 extends over 11 amino acids. Trimming took 10 bases from V and 10 from J, leaving 16 bases between them. CDR1 and CDR2 from the germline V gene are WNHNN and SYGVQD (reference sequence). The CDR3 nucleotides read TGCGCCACACCACTCCCCCCAGGAGCTTTCTTT. Translated: CATPLPPGAFF.

The chain has TRBV28 and TRBJ2-2; TRBD1 is a possible D gene (6 bases). This CDR3 is 16 amino acids long. The germline V gene has CDR1 MDHEN and CDR2 SYDVKM. Trimming cost V 4 bases and J 0 bases, with 12 bases left between them. CDR3 DNA sequence: TGTGCCAGCAGTTCCTCCGGGACACCGAACACCGGGGAGCTGTTTTTT. Translating it yields CASSSSGTPNTGELFF.

This clone was observed once. V gene TRBV6-5 combines with J gene TRBJ2-5, with 11 bases matching TRBD1. Germline V CDR1 and CDR2: MNHEY, SVGAGI. Unmatched junction bases numbered 2, after V lost 2 bases and J lost 3 bases. CDR3 length: 15 residues. The CDR3 is CASSYGTGGEETQYF. The CDR3 DNA is TGTGCCAGCAGTTACGGGACAGGGGGGGAAGAGACCCAGTACTTC.

This chain connects TRBV28 to TRBJ1-1; D gene unclear. CDR1 is MDHEN and CDR2 is SYDVKM in the germline V gene. This CDR3 contains 14 residues. Trimming shortened V by 3 bases and J by 7 bases, and 15 bases separated the two germline ends. For the CDR3, the DNA is TGTGCCAGCAGTTTTTCCATCGCCTCGGTTGAAGCTTTCTTT. It specifies CASSFSIASVEAFF.